The 9 T cell receptor beta chains below were found in one sample sequenced in a study of T cells in Graves' hyperthyroidism and ophthalmopathy. Amplification of TCR beta CDR3 regions was performed using RNA transcripts as template. First-round RT-PCR of the TCR CDR3 relied on the HTBI primer set. TCRdb re-derived calls from the multiplex PCR reads in MiXCR, one entry per CDR3 protein. The sample lists a few hundred thousand distinct CDR3 sequences, less than 20% occurring once. Sequencing input: blood. The receptors stem from a man aged 50-59 years with Graves' ophthalmopathy.

This chain joins TRBV7-9 and TRBJ2-7; D remains unclear. V gave up 0 bases and J gave up 2 bases, with 8 bases separating them. The CDR3 length is 14 residues. Germline V lookup: CDR1 SEHNR, CDR2 FQNEAQ (reference sequence). Written as DNA, the CDR3 is TGTGCCAGCAGCTTAGCCCCCAGGCCCTACGAGCAGTACTTC. It codes for CASSLAPRPYEQYF.

This clonotype was counted a few times. V usage is TRBV6-6 and J usage is TRBJ1-3, with D possibly matching TRBD1 (5 bases). Germline CDR1 reads MNHNY; CDR2 reads SVGAGI (reference sequence). V gave up 2 bases and J gave up 2 bases, with 13 bases separating them. There are 16 residues in the CDR3. CDR3 loop: CASSYGARRTGNTIYF. The CDR3 DNA sequence: TGTGCCAGCAGTTACGGGGCAAGACGAACTGGAAACACCATATATTTT.

This clonotype turned up a few times. This rearrangement joins TRBV27 to TRBJ1-2, with D perhaps matching TRBD1 (5 bases). The CDR3 has 14 residues. Trimming took off 6 bases at V and 2 bases at J, with 13 bases between the two ends. Germline CDR1 is MNHEY and CDR2 is SMNVEV (reference sequence). The CDR3 region has the DNA TGTGCCAGCAGCCTGGGAGGGGTAAACTATGGCTACACCTTC. The encoded protein is CASSLGGVNYGYTF.

The V and J genes are TRBV15 and TRBJ2-5; a weak D match, TRBD2 (5 bases). V gave up 5 bases and J gave up 1 base, with 14 bases separating them. The CDR3 loop spans 15 amino acids. Germline V lookup: CDR1 LNHNV, CDR2 YYDKDF (reference sequence). The CDR3 DNA reads TGTGCCACCAGCGTTCGGGAACTCTCCCAAGAGACCCAGTACTTC. Translating it yields CATSVRELSQETQYF.

This clonotype was observed many times. The chain recombines TRBV5-1 with TRBJ2-7, with 8 bases fitting TRBD2. The CDR3 loop spans 16 amino acids. V lost 0 bases and J lost 4; bases outside the gene matches: 9. Per germline, CDR1 SGHRS and CDR2 YFSETQ. The CDR3 DNA reads TGCGCCAGCAGCTTGGGAGGCGGGAGGACGTTTTACGAGCAGTACTTC. It translates to CASSLGGGRTFYEQYF.

The sample holds a few counts of this clonotype. The rearrangement uses TRBV15 and TRBJ2-7; a weak D match, TRBD1 (5 bases). This CDR3 is 12 amino acids long. V was shortened by 8 bases and J by 6 bases, with 14 bases between the two germline ends. CDR1 is LNHNV and CDR2 is YYDKDF in the germline V gene (reference sequence). The CDR3: CATGWGRVEQYF. In DNA, the CDR3 is TGTGCCACCGGTTGGGGCCGGGTCGAGCAGTACTTC.

This chain joins TRBV28 and TRBJ1-5, with D perhaps TRBD1 (5 bases). The CDR3 covers 15 residues. Germline V gene lookup returns CDR1 MDHEN and CDR2 SYDVKM. V lost 8 bases to trimming and J lost 0 bases, with 14 bases between them. CDR3 bases: TGTGCCAGCCTGGGGGAGGGGCTTAGCAATCAGCCCCAGCATTTT. It encodes CASLGEGLSNQPQHF.

In this sample, this clonotype turned up many times. The chain is built from TRBV24-1 and TRBJ2-7; D is uncertain. Germline CDR1 reads KGHDR; CDR2 reads SFDVKD. CDR3 length: 14 residues. The ends were cut back, 5 bases at V and 5 bases at J, with 15 bases in the middle. The CDR3 region is CATSGPGSDNEQYF. The CDR3 DNA reads as TGTGCCACCAGTGGTCCCGGGTCGGATAACGAGCAGTACTTC.

This sequence joins TRBV29-1 and TRBJ1-1, with D unresolved. Looked up from germline, CDR1 is SQVTM and CDR2 is ANQGSEA. Trimming left V 4 bases short and J 0 bases short, with 9 bases between. CDR3 length equals 13 residues. The CDR3 loop is CSVVQNLNTEAFF. CDR3 nucleotide sequence: TGCAGCGTTGTACAGAATTTGAACACTGAAGCTTTCTTT.